The present T cell receptor (beta chain) was sequenced within a study of control samples from healthy donors and cancer patients. V lost 8 bases and J lost 2, with 12 bases in between. The CDR3 runs to 13 residues. The germline CDR1 and CDR2 sequences are ENHRY and SYGVKD. Assay used: immunoSEQ multiplex PCR; TCRdb lists only in-frame clones, some missing. This sample has some 250,000 clones, with roughly 80% found just once. The TCR comes from a woman aged 55-69 years with lung cancer. The sequencing input was PBMCs. The chain employs TRBV10-3 and TRBJ2-5, with D maybe TRBD2 (6 bases). The DNA for the CDR3 is TGTGCCATCGGAGTAGCGGTGCAAGAGACCCAGTACTTC. This codes for CAIGVAVQETQYF.